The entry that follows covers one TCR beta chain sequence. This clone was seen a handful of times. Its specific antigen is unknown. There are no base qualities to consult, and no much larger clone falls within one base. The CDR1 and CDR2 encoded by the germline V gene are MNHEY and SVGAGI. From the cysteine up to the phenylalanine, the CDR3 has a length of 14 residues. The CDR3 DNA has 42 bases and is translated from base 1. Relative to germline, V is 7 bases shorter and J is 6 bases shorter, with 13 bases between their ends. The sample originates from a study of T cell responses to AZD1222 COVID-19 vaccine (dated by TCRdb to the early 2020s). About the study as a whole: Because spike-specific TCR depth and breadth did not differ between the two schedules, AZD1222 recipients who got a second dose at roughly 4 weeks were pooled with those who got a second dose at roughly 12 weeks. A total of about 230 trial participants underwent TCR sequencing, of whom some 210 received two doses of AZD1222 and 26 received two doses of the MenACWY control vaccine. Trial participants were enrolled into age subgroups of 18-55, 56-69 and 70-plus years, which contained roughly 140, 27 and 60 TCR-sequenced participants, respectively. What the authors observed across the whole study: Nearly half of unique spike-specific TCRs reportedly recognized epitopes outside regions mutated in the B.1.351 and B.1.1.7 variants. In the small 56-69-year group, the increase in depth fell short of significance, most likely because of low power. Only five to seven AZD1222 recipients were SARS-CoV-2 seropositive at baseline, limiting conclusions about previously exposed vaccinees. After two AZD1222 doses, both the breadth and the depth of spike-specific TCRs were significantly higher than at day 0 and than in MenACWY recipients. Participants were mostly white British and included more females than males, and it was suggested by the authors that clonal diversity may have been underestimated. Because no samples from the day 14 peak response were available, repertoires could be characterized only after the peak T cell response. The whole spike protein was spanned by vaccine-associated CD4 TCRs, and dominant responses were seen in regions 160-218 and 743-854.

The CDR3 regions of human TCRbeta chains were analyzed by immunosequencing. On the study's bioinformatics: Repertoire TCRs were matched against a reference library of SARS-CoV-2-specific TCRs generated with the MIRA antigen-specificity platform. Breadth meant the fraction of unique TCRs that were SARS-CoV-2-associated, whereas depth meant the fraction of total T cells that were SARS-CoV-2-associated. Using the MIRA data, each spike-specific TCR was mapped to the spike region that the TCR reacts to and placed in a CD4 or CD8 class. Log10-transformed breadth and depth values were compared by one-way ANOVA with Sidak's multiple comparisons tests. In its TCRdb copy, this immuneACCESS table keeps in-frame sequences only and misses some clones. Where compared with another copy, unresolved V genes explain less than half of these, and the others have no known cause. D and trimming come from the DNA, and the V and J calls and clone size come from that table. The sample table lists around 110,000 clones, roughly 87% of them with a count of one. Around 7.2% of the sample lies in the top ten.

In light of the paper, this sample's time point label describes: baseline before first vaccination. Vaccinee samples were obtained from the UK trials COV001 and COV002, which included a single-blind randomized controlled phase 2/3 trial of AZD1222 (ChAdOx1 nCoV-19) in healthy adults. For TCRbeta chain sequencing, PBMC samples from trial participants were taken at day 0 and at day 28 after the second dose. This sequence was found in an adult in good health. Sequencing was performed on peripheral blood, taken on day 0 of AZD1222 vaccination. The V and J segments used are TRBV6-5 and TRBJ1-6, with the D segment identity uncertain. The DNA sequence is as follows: TGTGCCAGCACTTTGGGAAGGTTTAATTCACCCCTCCACTTT. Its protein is CASTLGRFNSPLHF.